A selection of T cell receptor beta chains follows, all from one sample in a study of sequential checkpoint blockade in melanoma. Clones were sequenced by immunoSEQ multiplex PCR, and TCRdb holds only the in-frame ones, with some missing. The sample records 2,500 to 3,500 clones, roughly 21% being singletons. Source: tumor tissue (inferred from file names), taken from a patient given nivolumab and ipilimumab in sequence. Every receptor here comes from a human donor with melanoma. The CDR3 runs from the conserved cysteine through the conserved F or W. A D gene is named only where the DNA matches it firmly. Size is omitted from some rows. Given values are once, few, many or a class for expanded clones.

V gene	clone size	J gene	D gene	CDR3 protein	CDR3 DNA
TRBV6-8	medium-sized	TRBJ1-6	.	CASRKKGYNSPLHF	TGTGCCAGCAGAAAGAAGGGCTATAATTCACCCCTCCACTTT
TRBV6-1	medium-sized	TRBJ2-3	TRBD2	CASSEGAGTTDTQYF	TGTGCCAGCAGTGAAGGAGCGGGGACCACAGATACGCAGTATTTT
TRBV11-3	many	TRBJ1-1	.	CASSPLGGGYEAFF	TGTGCCAGCAGCCCACTTGGGGGGGGGTATGAAGCTTTCTTT
TRBV15	few	TRBJ2-7	TRBD1	CATSRDRTGFHEQYF	TGTGCCACCAGCAGAGATCGGACAGGGTTCCACGAGCAGTACTTC
TRBV28	.	TRBJ2-2	TRBD1	CASILGTGATGELFF	TGTGCCAGCATCCTGGGGACAGGGGCTACCGGGGAGCTGTTTTTT
TRBV28	few	TRBJ1-4	.	CASSSTTPVNEKLFF	TGTGCCAGCAGTTCCACGACACCCGTAAATGAAAAACTGTTTTTT
TRBV5-1	.	TRBJ2-7	TRBD1	CASRYGTGRYEQYF	TGCGCCAGCAGATACGGGACAGGGAGGTACGAGCAGTACTTC
TRBV19	.	TRBJ2-5	.	CASRWTGEETQYF	TGTGCCAGCAGGTGGACCGGAGAAGAGACCCAGTACTTC
TRBV19	.	TRBJ1-5	TRBD1	CASSTGTGGNQPQHF	TGTGCCAGTAGTACCGGGACAGGGGGTAATCAGCCCCAGCATTTT
TRBV11-3	medium-sized	TRBJ1-2	.	CASSSGSGAGGYTF	TGTGCCAGCAGCTCGGGGTCAGGGGCAGGGGGCTACACCTTC
TRBV11-3	many	TRBJ2-3	.	CASSFGESGTDTQYF	TGTGCCAGCAGCTTTGGAGAGAGTGGCACAGATACGCAGTATTTT
TRBV6-8	few	TRBJ1-1	.	CASSVGGAGTEAFF	TGTGCCAGCAGTGTGGGGGGGGCGGGTACTGAAGCTTTCTTT
TRBV9	few	TRBJ2-1	.	CASSVRALGVTEQFF	TGTGCCAGCAGCGTAAGGGCCCTTGGGGTAACTGAGCAGTTCTTC
TRBV6-8	medium-sized	TRBJ2-3	TRBD1	CASSVAGTGYRTDTQYF	TGTGCCAGCAGTGTCGCCGGGACAGGGTATCGCACAGATACGCAGTATTTT
TRBV7-4	.	TRBJ1-5	.	CASSLPGRQPQHF	TGTGCCAGCAGCTTACCGGGACGCCAGCCCCAGCATTTT
TRBV5-1	.	TRBJ2-7	TRBD2	CASSSSGGAYEQYF	TGCGCCAGCAGCAGTAGCGGGGGGGCCTACGAGCAGTACTTC